These 11 T cell receptor beta chains were all obtained from the same sample, sequenced in a study of blood T cell repertoires in COVID-19. Measured with immunoSEQ multiplex PCR; TCRdb has only the in-frame clones, and not every one. The repertoire holds 200,000 to 250,000 clones, with 75% to 85% as singletons. The sample comprised peripheral blood. These receptors all stem from a woman of 80 years or more with COVID-19, enrolled during active disease.

This clone appeared a single time. The rearrangement uses TRBV6-5 and TRBJ1-3, with D hard to call. The CDR3 is 15 residues long. Germline assignment: CDR1 MNHEY and CDR2 SVGAGI. V shed 11 bases and J shed 0 bases, with 17 bases lying between them. In DNA, the CDR3 is TGTGCCTCTCTTCGCGCCCGAAACTCTGGAAACACCATATATTTT. The encoded protein is CASLRARNSGNTIYF.

In nucleotides, the CDR3 is TGTGCCAGCACGCGGGACGGCTACGAGCAGTACTTC. It specifies CASTRDGYEQYF. The chain uses TRBV6-5 and TRBJ2-7, with D possibly matching TRBD2 (6 bases). Trimming removed 7 bases at V and 3 bases at J, with 10 bases between. Looked up from germline, CDR1 is MNHEY and CDR2 is SVGAGI. The CDR3 contains 12 residues.

This clone was seen a handful of times. V and J are TRBV2 and TRBJ1-1, with D tentatively TRBD1 (5 bases). The CDR3 consists of 11 residues. Per the germline V gene, CDR1 is SNHLY and CDR2 is FYNNEI. Trimming removed 7 bases from V and 7 bases from J, with 10 bases in between. The CDR3: CASNVGVEAFF. CDR3 in DNA: TGTGCCAGCAATGTAGGGGTTGAAGCTTTCTTT.

The rearrangement links TRBV6-1 to TRBJ1-2, with 8 nucleotides matching TRBD1. The germline V gene encodes CDR1 MNHNS and CDR2 SASEGT. The junction had 3 bases not matched to a gene; V was cut back by 5 bases and J by 4 bases. There are 13 residues in the CDR3. CDR3 sequence: CASSPGGGYGYTF. The CDR3 DNA reads as TGTGCCAGCAGTCCAGGGGGCGGCTATGGCTACACCTTC.

Note on this clone: This same CDR3 is encoded by further DNA sequences in the sample. The V and J genes are TRBV5-1 and TRBJ1-2; D is perhaps TRBD1 (6 bases). Per germline, CDR1 SGHRS and CDR2 YFSETQ. The length of the CDR3 is 15 residues. Trimming shortened V by 0 bases and J by 7 bases, and 16 bases separated the two germline ends. CDR3 nucleotide sequence: TGCGCCAGCAGCTTGGATCAGGGGTCCTTGGGTGGCTACACCTTC. Amino acid sequence: CASSLDQGSLGGYTF.

J is TRBJ1-2 and V is TRBV5-1; 7 bases line up with TRBD1. The CDR3 contains 15 residues. Per germline, CDR1 SGHRS and CDR2 YFSETQ. Trimming removed 0 bases from V and 8 bases from J; junction bases left unmatched: 10. The CDR3 loop reads CASSLGGTADGGYTF. The DNA of the CDR3 is TGCGCCAGCAGCTTGGGGGGGACAGCCGACGGAGGCTACACCTTC.

The V and J genes are TRBV11-2 and TRBJ2-5; 9 nucleotides line up with TRBD2. The CDR3 loop spans 16 amino acids. V gave up 6 bases and J gave up 1 base; unmatched junction bases: 9. CDR1 is SGHAT and CDR2 is FQNNGV in the germline V gene. CDR3 DNA sequence: TGTGCCAGCAGTTCGGGGGCGGGGGGGCCCCAAGAGACCCAGTACTTC. Its translation is CASSSGAGGPQETQYF.

The rearrangement links TRBV5-4 to TRBJ1-4; D perhaps matches TRBD1 (5 bases). Germline V gene data show CDR1 as SGHNT and CDR2 as YYREEE (reference sequence). Trimming cost V 3 bases and J 8 bases, with 14 bases left between them. This CDR3 spans 14 amino acids. CDR3 nucleotides: TGTGCCAGCAGCTCCCGCGGGGGTTACGAAAAACTGTTTTTT. Its translation: CASSSRGGYEKLFF.

This clone was counted only a few times. The sample holds other DNA sequences that translate to the same CDR3. Here the CDR3 reads CASSSQGFSGNTIYF. The CDR3 nucleotides read TGCGCCAGCAGCTCGCAGGGGTTCTCTGGAAACACCATATATTTT. The V call is TRBV5-1, the J call TRBJ1-3, with D maybe TRBD1 (6 bases). CDR1 is SGHRS and CDR2 is YFSETQ in the germline V gene. V was clipped by 3 bases and J by 0 bases, with 10 bases between them. This CDR3 has 15 amino acids.

This chain joins TRBV20-1 and TRBJ2-1; D may be TRBD2 (5 bases). V lost 3 bases to trimming and J lost 5 bases, with 14 bases between them. This CDR3 region has 14 residues. Germline-derived CDR1 and CDR2 are DFQATT and SNEGSKA (reference sequence). The CDR3 DNA sequence: TGCAGTGCTAGTCGGGGTGGGCGGGACAATGAGCAGTTCTTC. It translates to CSASRGGRDNEQFF.

About this clone itself: This CDR3 is also generated by other DNA sequences in the sample. This sequence joins TRBV5-1 and TRBJ2-7; 12 bases match TRBD2. Germline V gene data show CDR1 as SGHRS and CDR2 as YFSETQ. V lost 5 bases to trimming and J lost 4 bases; unmatched junction nucleotides: 7. The length of the CDR3 is 15 residues. CDR3 amino acids: CASRLTSGGRYEQYF. The CDR3 bases are TGCGCCAGCAGGTTGACTAGCGGGGGTCGTTACGAGCAGTACTTC.